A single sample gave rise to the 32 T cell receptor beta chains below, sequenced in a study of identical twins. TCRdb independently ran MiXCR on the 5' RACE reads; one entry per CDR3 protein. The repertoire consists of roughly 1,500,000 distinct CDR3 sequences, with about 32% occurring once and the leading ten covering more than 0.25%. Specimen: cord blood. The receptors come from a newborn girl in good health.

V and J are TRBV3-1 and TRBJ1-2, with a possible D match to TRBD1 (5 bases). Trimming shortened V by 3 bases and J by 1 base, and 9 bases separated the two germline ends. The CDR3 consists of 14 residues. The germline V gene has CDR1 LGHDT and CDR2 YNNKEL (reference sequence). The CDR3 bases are TGTGCCAGCAGCCAGGGGACGTATAACTATGGCTACACCTTC. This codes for CASSQGTYNYGYTF.

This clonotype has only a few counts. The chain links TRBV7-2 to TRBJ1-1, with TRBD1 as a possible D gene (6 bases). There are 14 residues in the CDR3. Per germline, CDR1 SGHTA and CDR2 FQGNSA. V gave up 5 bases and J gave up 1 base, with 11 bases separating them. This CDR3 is CASSRGPKNTEAFF. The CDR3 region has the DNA TGTGCCAGCAGCCGGGGGCCCAAGAACACTGAAGCTTTCTTT.

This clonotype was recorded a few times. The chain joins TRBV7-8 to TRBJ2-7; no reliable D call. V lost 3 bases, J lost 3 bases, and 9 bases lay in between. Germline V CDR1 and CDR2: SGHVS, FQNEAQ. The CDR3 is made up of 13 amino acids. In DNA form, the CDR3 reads TGTGCCAGCAGCTTTGTGGCCTACTACGAGCAGTACTTC. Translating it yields CASSFVAYYEQYF. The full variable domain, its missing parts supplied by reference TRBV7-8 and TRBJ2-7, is GAGVSQSPRYKVAKRGQDVALRCDPISGHVSLFWYQQALGQGPEFLTYFQNEAQLDKSGLPSDRFFAERPEGSVSTLKIQRTQQEDSAVYLCASSFVAYYEQYFGPGTRLTVT.

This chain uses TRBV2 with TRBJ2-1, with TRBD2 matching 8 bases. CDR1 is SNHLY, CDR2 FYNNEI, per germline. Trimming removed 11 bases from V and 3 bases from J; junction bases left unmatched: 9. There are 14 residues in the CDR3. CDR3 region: CAAIPGLGYNEQFF. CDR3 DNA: TGTGCCGCCATACCGGGACTAGGCTACAATGAGCAGTTCTTC.

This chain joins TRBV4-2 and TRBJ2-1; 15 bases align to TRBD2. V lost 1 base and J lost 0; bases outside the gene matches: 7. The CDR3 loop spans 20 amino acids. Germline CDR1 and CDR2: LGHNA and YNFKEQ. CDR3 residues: CASSQAFGTSGGSSYNEQFF. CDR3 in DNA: TGTGCCAGCAGCCAAGCTTTCGGGACTAGCGGGGGGTCCTCCTACAATGAGCAGTTCTTC.

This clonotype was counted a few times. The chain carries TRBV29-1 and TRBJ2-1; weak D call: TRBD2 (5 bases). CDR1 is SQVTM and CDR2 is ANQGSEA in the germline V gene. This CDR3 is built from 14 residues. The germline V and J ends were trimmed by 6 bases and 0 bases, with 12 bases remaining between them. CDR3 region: CSVQWESSYNEQFF. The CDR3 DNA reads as TGCAGCGTCCAATGGGAGAGCTCCTACAATGAGCAGTTCTTC.

CDR3 nucleotides: TGTGCCAGTATCCCGACGAGGACTAGCGGGAGGGCCCTCTACGAGCAGTTCTTC. Translated: CASIPTRTSGRALYEQFF. V and J are TRBV28 and TRBJ2-7, with 15 bases that match TRBD2. With the DNA end fitting TRBJ2-1 better, the J assignment may be wrong. This CDR3 has 18 amino acids. Germline CDR1 reads MDHEN; CDR2 reads SYDVKM.

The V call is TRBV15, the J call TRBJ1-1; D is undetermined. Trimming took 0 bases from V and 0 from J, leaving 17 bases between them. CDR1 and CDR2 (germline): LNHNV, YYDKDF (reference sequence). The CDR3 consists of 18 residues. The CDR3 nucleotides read TGTGCCACCAGCAGAGATCGCGGGCAGGCCGGACTGAACACTGAAGCTTTCTTT. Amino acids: CATSRDRGQAGLNTEAFF. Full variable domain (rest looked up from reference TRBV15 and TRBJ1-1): DAMVIQNPRYQVTQFGKPVTLSCSQTLNHNVMYWYQQKSSQAPKLLFHYYDKDFNNEADTPDNFQSRRPNTSFCFLDIRSPGLGDTAMYLCATSRDRGQAGLNTEAFFGQGTRLTVV.

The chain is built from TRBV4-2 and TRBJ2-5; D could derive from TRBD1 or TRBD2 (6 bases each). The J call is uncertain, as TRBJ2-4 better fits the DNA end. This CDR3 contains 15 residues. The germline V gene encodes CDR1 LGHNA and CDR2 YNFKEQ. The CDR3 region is CASSRDPGAYDIQYF. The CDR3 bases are TGTGCCAGCAGCCGAGATCCGGGGGCTTACGACATTCAGTACTTC.

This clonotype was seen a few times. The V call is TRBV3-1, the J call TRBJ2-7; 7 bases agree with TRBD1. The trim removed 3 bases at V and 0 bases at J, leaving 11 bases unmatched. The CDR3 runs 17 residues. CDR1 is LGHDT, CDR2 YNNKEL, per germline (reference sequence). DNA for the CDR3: TGTGCCAGCAGCCATTCTAACGACAGGGCCCTCTCCTACGAGCAGTACTTC. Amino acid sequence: CASSHSNDRALSYEQYF.

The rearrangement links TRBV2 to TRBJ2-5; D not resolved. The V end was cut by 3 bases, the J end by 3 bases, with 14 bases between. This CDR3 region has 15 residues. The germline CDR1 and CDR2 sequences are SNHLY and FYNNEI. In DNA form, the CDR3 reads TGTGCCAGCAGTGATCACGGACGCCGAGAAGAGACCCAGTACTTC. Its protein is CASSDHGRREETQYF. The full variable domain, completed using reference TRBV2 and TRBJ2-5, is EPEVTQTPSHQVTQMGQEVILRCVPISNHLYFYWYRQILGQKVEFLVSFYNNEISEKSEIFDDQFSVERPDGSNFTLKIRSTKLEDSAMYFCASSDHGRREETQYFGPGTRLLVL.

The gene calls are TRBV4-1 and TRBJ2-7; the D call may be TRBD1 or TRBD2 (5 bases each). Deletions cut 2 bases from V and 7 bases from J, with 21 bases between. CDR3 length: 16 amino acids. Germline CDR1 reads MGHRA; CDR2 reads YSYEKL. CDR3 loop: CASSQTLPGPDNEQYF. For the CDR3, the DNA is TGCGCCAGCAGCCAAACTCTTCCGGGACCCGACAATGAGCAGTACTTC.

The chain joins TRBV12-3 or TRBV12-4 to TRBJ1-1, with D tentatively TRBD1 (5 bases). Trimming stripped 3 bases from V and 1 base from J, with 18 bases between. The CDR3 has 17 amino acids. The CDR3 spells CASSFPRLRGPNTEAFF. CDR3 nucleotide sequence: TGTGCCAGCAGTTTCCCCCGGTTGAGGGGCCCGAACACTGAAGCTTTCTTT.

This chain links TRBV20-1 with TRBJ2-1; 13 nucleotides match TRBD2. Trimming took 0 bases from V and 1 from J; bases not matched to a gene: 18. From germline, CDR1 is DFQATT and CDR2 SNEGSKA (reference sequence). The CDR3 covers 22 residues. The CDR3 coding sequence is TGCAGTGCTAGAGAGCCCGTGACTAGCGGGGGGTCAATGATTGGGTCCTACAATGAGCAGTTCTTC. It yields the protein CSAREPVTSGGSMIGSYNEQFF.

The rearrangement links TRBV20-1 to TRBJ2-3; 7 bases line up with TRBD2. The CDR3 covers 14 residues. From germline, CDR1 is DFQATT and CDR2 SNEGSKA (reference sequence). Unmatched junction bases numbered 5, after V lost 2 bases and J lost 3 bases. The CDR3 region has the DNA TGCAGTGCTAGAATGGGGGGGTCGACAGATACGCAGTATTTT. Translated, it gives CSARMGGSTDTQYF.

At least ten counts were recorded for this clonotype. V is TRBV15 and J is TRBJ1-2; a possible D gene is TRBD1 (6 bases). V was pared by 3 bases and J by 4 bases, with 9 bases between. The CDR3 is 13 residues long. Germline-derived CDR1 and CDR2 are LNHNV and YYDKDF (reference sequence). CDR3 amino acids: CATSRDSFYGYTF. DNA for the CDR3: TGTGCCACCAGCAGGGACAGCTTCTATGGCTACACCTTC.

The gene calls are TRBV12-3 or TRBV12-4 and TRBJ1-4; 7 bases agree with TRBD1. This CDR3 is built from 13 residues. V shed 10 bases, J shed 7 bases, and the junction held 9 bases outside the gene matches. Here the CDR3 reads CATSGDSTEKLFF. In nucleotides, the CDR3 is TGTGCCACGAGTGGGGACAGCACTGAAAAACTGTTTTTT.

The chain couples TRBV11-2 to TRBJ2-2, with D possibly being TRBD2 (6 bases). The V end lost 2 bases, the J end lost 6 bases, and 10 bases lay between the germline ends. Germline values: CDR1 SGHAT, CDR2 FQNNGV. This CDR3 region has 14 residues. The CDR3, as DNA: TGTGCCAGCAGCTTAAGGACTATGGCCGGGGAGCTGTTTTTT. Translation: CASSLRTMAGELFF.

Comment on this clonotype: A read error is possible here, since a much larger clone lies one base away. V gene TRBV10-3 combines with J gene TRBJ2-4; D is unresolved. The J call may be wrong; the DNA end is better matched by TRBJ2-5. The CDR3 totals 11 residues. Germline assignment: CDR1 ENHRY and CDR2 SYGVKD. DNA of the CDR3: TGTGCCATCGGTCTGGGAGAGACCCAGTACTTC. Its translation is CAIGLGETQYF.

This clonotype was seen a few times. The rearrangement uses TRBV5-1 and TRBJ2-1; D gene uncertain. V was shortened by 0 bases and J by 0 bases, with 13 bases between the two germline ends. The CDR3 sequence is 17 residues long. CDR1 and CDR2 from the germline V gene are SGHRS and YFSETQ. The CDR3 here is CASSLASRISSYNEQFF. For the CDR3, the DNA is TGCGCCAGCAGCTTGGCCTCTAGGATCAGCTCCTACAATGAGCAGTTCTTC.

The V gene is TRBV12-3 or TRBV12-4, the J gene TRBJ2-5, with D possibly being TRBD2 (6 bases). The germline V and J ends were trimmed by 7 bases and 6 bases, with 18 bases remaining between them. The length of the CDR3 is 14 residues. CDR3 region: CASNDMTRGQTQYF. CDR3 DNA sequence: TGTGCCAGCAACGATATGACTAGGGGCCAGACCCAGTACTTC.

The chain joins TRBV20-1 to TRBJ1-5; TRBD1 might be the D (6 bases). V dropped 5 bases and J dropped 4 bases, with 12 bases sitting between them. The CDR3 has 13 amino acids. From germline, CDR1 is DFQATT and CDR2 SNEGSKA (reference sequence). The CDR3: CSALEGGNQPQHF. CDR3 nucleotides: TGCAGTGCTTTAGAGGGGGGGAATCAGCCCCAGCATTTT.

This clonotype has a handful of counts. The CDR3 DNA sequence: TGTGCCAGCAGTTTAGGGACAGGGAACGGGGAGCTGTTTTTT. Encoded protein: CASSLGTGNGELFF. The V gene is TRBV12-3 or TRBV12-4, the J gene TRBJ2-2, with 8 nucleotides matching TRBD1. Losses at the gene ends were 1 base for V and 7 bases for J; bases not matched to a gene: 2. There are 14 residues in the CDR3.

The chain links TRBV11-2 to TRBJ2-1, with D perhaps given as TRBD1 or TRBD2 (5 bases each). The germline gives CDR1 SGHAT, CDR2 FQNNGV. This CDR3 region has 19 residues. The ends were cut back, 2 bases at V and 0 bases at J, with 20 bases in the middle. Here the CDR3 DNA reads TGTGCCAGCAGCTTACGACCGGGGCTACCCCCAAGCTCCTACAATGAGCAGTTCTTC. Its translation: CASSLRPGLPPSSYNEQFF.

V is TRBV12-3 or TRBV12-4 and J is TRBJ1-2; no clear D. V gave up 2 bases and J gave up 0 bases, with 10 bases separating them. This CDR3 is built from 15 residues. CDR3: CASSLFSRSNYGYTF. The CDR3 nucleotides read TGTGCCAGCAGTTTATTTTCCAGGTCTAACTATGGCTACACCTTC.

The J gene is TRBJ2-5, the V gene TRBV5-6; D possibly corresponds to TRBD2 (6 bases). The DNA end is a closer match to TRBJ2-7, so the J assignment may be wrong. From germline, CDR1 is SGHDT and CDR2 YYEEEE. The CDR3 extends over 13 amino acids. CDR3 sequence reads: CASSLSSGHEQYF. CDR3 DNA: TGTGCCAGCAGCTTGAGTAGCGGCCACGAGCAGTACTTC.

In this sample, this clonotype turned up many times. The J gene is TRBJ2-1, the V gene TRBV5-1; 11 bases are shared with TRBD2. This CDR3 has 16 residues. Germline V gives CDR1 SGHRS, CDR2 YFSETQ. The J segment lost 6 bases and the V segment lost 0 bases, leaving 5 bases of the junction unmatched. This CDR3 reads CASSLVIAGGPNEQFF. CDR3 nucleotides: TGCGCCAGCAGCTTGGTTATAGCGGGAGGGCCCAATGAGCAGTTCTTC.

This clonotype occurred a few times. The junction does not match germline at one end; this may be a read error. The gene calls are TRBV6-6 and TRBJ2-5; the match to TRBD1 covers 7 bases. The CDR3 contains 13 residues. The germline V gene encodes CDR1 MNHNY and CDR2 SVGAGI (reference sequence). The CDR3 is CACSYNGQDRQYF. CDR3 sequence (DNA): TGTGCCTGCAGTTACAACGGACAGGATAGGCAGTACTTC.

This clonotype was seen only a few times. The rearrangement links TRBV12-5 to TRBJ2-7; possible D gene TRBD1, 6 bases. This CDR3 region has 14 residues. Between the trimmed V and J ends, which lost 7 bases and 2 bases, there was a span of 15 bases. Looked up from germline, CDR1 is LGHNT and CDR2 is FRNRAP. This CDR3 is CASAPGQGTYEQYF. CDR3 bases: TGTGCTAGTGCCCCCGGGCAGGGGACCTACGAGCAGTACTTC.

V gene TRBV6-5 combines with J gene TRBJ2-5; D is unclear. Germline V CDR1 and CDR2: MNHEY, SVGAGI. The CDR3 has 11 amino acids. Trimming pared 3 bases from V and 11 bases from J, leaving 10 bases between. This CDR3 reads CASSYLHEQYF. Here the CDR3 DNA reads TGTGCCAGCAGTTATCTACATGAGCAGTACTTC.

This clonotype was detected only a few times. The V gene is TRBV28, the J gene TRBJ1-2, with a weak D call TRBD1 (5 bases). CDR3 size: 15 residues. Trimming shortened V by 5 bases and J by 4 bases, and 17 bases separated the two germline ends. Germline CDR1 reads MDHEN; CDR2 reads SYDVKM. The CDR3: CASSPASGGAYGYTF. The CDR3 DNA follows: TGTGCCAGCAGTCCTGCTTCCGGTGGGGCCTATGGCTACACCTTC.

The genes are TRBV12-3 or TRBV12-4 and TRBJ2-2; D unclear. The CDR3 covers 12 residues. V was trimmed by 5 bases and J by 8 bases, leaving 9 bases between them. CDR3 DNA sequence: TGTGCCAGCAGTCCCATAAGGGGGGAGCTGTTTTTT. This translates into CASSPIRGELFF.